A selection of T cell receptor beta chains follows, all from one sample in a study of vaccination and CD4 T cells after COVID-19. These receptors have no known antigen. From the PCR reads, TCRdb called clonotypes with MiXCR, one entry per CDR3 protein. The sample lists around 26,000 distinct CDR3 sequences; roughly two fifths were seen once. Sequenced sample: CD4+ T cells from blood, cultured in vitro. The receptors were sampled from a human donor who had recovered from COVID-19. Both conserved end residues are part of each CDR3. Fields, in order: V gene, CDR3 protein.

V: TRBV7-6
CDR3: CASSPVPSGQGITEAFF

V: TRBV27
CDR3: CASSLGGVNSPLHF

V: TRBV20-1
CDR3: CSSRDRGREQYF

V: TRBV19
CDR3: CASSIAAGRSGYTF

V: TRBV29-1
CDR3: CSVEGGAVTDTQYF

V: TRBV10-1
CDR3: CASSGGGTSGSHEQFF

V: TRBV18
CDR3: CASSPFPGEGTEAFF

V: TRBV19
CDR3: CASSIARAGADTEAFF

V: TRBV2
CDR3: CASSIAGLQETQYF

V: TRBV7-2
CDR3: CASSLGGVGRGHQPQHF